This record looks at one TCR beta chain sequence and its context. The data belong to a study of control samples from healthy donors and cancer patients. Germline CDR1 reads SQVTM; CDR2 reads ANQGSEA. Trimming cost V 6 bases and J 4 bases, with 9 bases left between them. The length of the CDR3 is 11 residues. Method: immunoSEQ multiplex PCR; TCRdb's copy keeps in-frame clones and lacks some. The profile covers approximately 41,000 clones, with roughly 94% appearing a single time and under 30% taken by the ten largest. This clonotype originated in a man aged 55-75 years in good health. Sequences were obtained from blood. V and J are TRBV29-1 and TRBJ1-1; D possibly corresponds to TRBD1 (5 bases). The DNA of the CDR3 is TGCAGCGTCGGGGGGGTCACTGAAGCTTTCTTT. Encoded protein: CSVGGVTEAFF.